The rows below give T cell receptor beta chains drawn from one sample of a study of T cells generated in artificial thymic organoids. TCRdb re-derived calls from the 5' RACE reads in MiXCR, one entry per CDR3 protein. The sample includes approximately 7,700 distinct CDR3 sequences, more than 20% of them seen just once. Their recognized antigens are unknown. Sequenced: naive CD8+ T cells grown in artificial thymic organoids from cord blood stem and progenitor cells. These receptors all stem from a human donor who gave cord blood stem cells for thymic organoid culture, a cardiac surgery patient who gave postnatal thymus, or a blood donor (not recorded which). CDR3s leave out the opening cysteine and the closing phenylalanine or tryptophan. A D gene is named only where the DNA matches it firmly.

D,V,J,CDR3
.,TRBV4-3,TRBJ1-2,ASSQVEVNYGYT
TRBD2,TRBV4-1,TRBJ2-1,ASSQSGLGNEQF
.,TRBV12-5,TRBJ2-7,ASGFGYGQY
TRBD1,TRBV7-9,TRBJ2-7,ASSSPGTGRTYEQY
.,TRBV11-2,TRBJ1-1,ASSLDRGAF
.,TRBV27,TRBJ1-2,ASSPNGADYGYT
.,TRBV10-3,TRBJ2-3,ATRDSFTDTQY
TRBD1,TRBV5-1,TRBJ2-3,ASGPVDRGTDTQY
.,TRBV28,TRBJ1-5,ASSRRLPWNQPQH
TRBD2,TRBV4-3,TRBJ2-3,ASSQGGTSGGADTQY
TRBD1,TRBV23-1,TRBJ2-1,ASSHTRDRASYNEQF
.,TRBV9,TRBJ1-6,ASSETDNSPLH
TRBD1,TRBV4-2,TRBJ2-7,ASSQEGGRSYEQY
TRBD1,TRBV5-8,TRBJ1-4,ASSPRDSHEKLF
TRBD1,TRBV20-1,TRBJ2-3,SAKGGCTDTQY
.,TRBV11-1,TRBJ2-6,ASSPIDSGANVLT
TRBD1,TRBV6-5,TRBJ1-6,ASRLGTGANSPLH
.,TRBV28,TRBJ2-1,ASSLNEQF
.,TRBV10-3,TRBJ1-4,ATGTGGDEKLF
.,TRBV4-3,TRBJ2-4,ASSQEAHLAKNIQY
TRBD1,TRBV5-1,TRBJ2-7,ASSLQGYEQY
.,TRBV5-5,TRBJ2-3,ASSSTRCGGGTDTQY
.,TRBV6-2/TRBV6-3,TRBJ2-1,ASSSARDGNEQF
.,TRBV12-3/TRBV12-4,TRBJ1-5,ASRLRGGNQPQH
.,TRBV6-1,TRBJ2-6,ASSVHRDPGANVLT
TRBD2,TRBV7-2,TRBJ2-7,ASSLAAGGNYEQY
.,TRBV5-1,TRBJ1-2,ASSLGYYGYT
.,TRBV3-1,TRBJ2-1,ASSQDKICRPNEQC
TRBD1,TRBV6-2/TRBV6-3,TRBJ2-7,ASRDRPYEQY
.,TRBV11-2,TRBJ2-6,ASSLVLTSGANVLT
TRBD1,TRBV27,TRBJ1-1,ASLTGGGPNTEAF
.,TRBV27,TRBJ2-7,ASSLSRVSYEQY
TRBD2,TRBV4-3,TRBJ2-7,ASSQGFGGVAYEQY
.,TRBV6-6,TRBJ1-6,ASSYPGMNSPLH
.,TRBV5-5,TRBJ2-7,ASSLAPAYEQY
.,TRBV24-1,TRBJ2-1,ATLGPPPGGEQF
.,TRBV7-6,TRBJ2-3,ASSRQQGCTDTQY
.,TRBV10-3,TRBJ1-2,AISDFQGREGYGYT
TRBD1,TRBV28,TRBJ2-7,ASSVDRGLSYEQY
TRBD1,TRBV20-1,TRBJ1-6,SARGGQAGEVNSPLH
.,TRBV6-2/TRBV6-3,TRBJ2-4,ATCSGRRAKNIQY